A single sample is the source of the 21 T cell receptor beta chains below, sequenced in a study of control samples from healthy donors and cancer patients. Measured with immunoSEQ multiplex PCR; TCRdb has only the in-frame clones, and not every one. The repertoire holds about 57,000 clones, with less than 95% as singletons. Sequencing was done on a sample of PBMCs. These receptors all come from a man aged 25 to 45 with colorectal cancer.

The J gene is TRBJ1-5, the V gene TRBV6-2 or TRBV6-3, with 8 bases fitting TRBD1. The germline CDR1 and CDR2 sequences are MNHEY and SVGEGT. V dropped 2 bases and J dropped 4; count of bases not matched to a gene: 4. This CDR3 spans 15 amino acids. This chain's CDR3 is CASSYTDRGNQPQHF. The CDR3 DNA follows: TGTGCCAGCAGTTACACCGACAGGGGTAATCAGCCCCAGCATTTT.

J is TRBJ1-1 and V is TRBV29-1, with D possibly matching TRBD1 (6 bases). The germline V gene encodes CDR1 SQVTM and CDR2 ANQGSEA. Trimming took off 5 bases at V and 4 bases at J, with 17 bases between the two ends. This CDR3 spans 14 amino acids. Here the CDR3 DNA reads TGCAGCGTTTCAGGAGGCAGGGGAGGCACTGAAGCTTTCTTT. This gives the protein CSVSGGRGGTEAFF. Variable domain in full (rest from reference TRBV29-1 and TRBJ1-1): SAVISQKPSRDICQRGTSLTIQCQVDSQVTMMFWYRQQPGQSLTLIATANQGSEATYESGFVIDKFPISRPNLTFSTLTVSNMSPEDSSIYLCSVSGGRGGTEAFFGQGTRLTVV.

This clone was observed once. The chain carries TRBV6-2 or TRBV6-3 and TRBJ1-5; TRBD1 is a possible D gene (5 bases). CDR3 length equals 14 residues. Trimming took off 6 bases at V and 6 bases at J, with 15 bases between the two ends. CDR1 and CDR2 from the germline V gene are MNHEY and SVGEGT. The CDR3 sequence: CASSPGQGSQPQHF. The CDR3 DNA reads TGTGCCAGCAGCCCCGGGCAGGGTTCTCAGCCCCAGCATTTT.

This rearrangement joins TRBV4-1 to TRBJ2-3; D gene unclear. This CDR3 is 18 amino acids long. Between the trimmed V and J ends, which lost 0 bases and 0 bases, there was a span of 16 bases. The germline gives CDR1 MGHRA, CDR2 YSYEKL. The CDR3 coding sequence is TGCGCCAGCAGCCAAGATGGACGGGCGCACTTTAGCACAGATACGCAGTATTTT. Amino acids: CASSQDGRAHFSTDTQYF.

This rearrangement joins TRBV6-2 or TRBV6-3 to TRBJ2-3; TRBD2 agrees at 10 bases. The CDR3 totals 16 residues. CDR1 is MNHEY and CDR2 is SVGEGT in the germline V gene. V trimming: 3 bases; J trimming: 3 bases; junction bases outside the gene matches: 6. This CDR3 is CASSYLSSGGTDTQYF. The DNA for the CDR3 is TGTGCCAGCAGTTATCTTTCTAGCGGGGGTACAGATACGCAGTATTTT.

Points on this clone: The same CDR3 also results from other DNA sequences found in this sample. The gene calls are TRBV7-2 and TRBJ2-3; no firm D call. The length of the CDR3 is 13 residues. The germline gives CDR1 SGHTA, CDR2 FQGNSA. V shed 5 bases and J shed 3 bases, with 9 bases lying between them. The CDR3 DNA follows: TGTGCCAGCAGCCTGATGGGTACAGATACGCAGTATTTT. Translating it yields CASSLMGTDTQYF.

The rearrangement joins TRBV10-1 to TRBJ1-1; 9 nucleotides match TRBD1. This CDR3 is 16 amino acids long. After removal of 2 bases from V and 3 bases from J, the junction contained 7 bases not matched to a gene. The V gene's germline CDR1 is WNHNN and CDR2 SYGVQD (reference sequence). The CDR3 region is CASSEGSWTGDTEAFF. Written as DNA, the CDR3 is TGCGCCAGCAGTGAGGGATCCTGGACAGGGGACACTGAAGCTTTCTTT.

CDR3 residues: CASSPCLGTGSYEQYV. The DNA of the CDR3 is TGTGCCAGCAGTCCCTGTCTGGGGACAGGGTCTTACGAGCAGTACGTC. The rearrangement joins TRBV27 to TRBJ2-7; TRBD1 aligns across 9 bases. After removal of 5 bases from V and 4 bases from J, the junction contained 12 bases not matched to a gene. From germline, CDR1 is MNHEY and CDR2 SMNVEV (reference sequence). The CDR3 runs to 16 residues.

This rearrangement joins TRBV2 to TRBJ1-2, with D perhaps matching TRBD1 (5 bases). This CDR3 spans 16 amino acids. Trimming took off 1 base at V and 6 bases at J, with 18 bases between the two ends. The germline V gene encodes CDR1 SNHLY and CDR2 FYNNEI. CDR3 nucleotide sequence: TGTGCCAGCAGTGAAGAGTTAAGAGGGGCAGGTCATGGCTACACCTTC. It specifies CASSEELRGAGHGYTF.

V gene TRBV9 combines with J gene TRBJ2-3, with D tentatively TRBD1 (6 bases). CDR3 length equals 13 residues. The V end was cut by 5 bases, the J end by 2 bases, with 9 bases between. Germline assignment: CDR1 SGDLS and CDR2 YYNGEE. The CDR3 nucleotides read TGTGCCAGCAGACAGGGACACACAGATACGCAGTATTTT. Protein product: CASRQGHTDTQYF. Based on the CDR3 plus reference TRBV9 and TRBJ2-3, the full variable domain is DSGVTQTPKHLITATGQRVTLRCSPRSGDLSVYWYQQSLDQGLQFLIQYYNGEERAKGNILERFSAQQFPDLHSELNLSSLELGDSALYFCASRQGHTDTQYFGPGTRLTVL.

Concerning this clone itself: This specimen includes other DNA sequences encoding the same CDR3. V is TRBV11-3 and J is TRBJ2-3; D gene uncertain. This CDR3 has 13 amino acids. V lost 1 base to trimming and J lost 1 base, with 3 bases between them. The germline V gene encodes CDR1 SGHNT and CDR2 YENEEA. CDR3 coding DNA: TGTGCCAGCAGCTTAGGTCGCACAGATACGCAGTATTTT. It specifies CASSLGRTDTQYF.

The J gene is TRBJ2-1, the V gene TRBV15; D not resolved. The V end was cut by 0 bases, the J end by 6 bases, with 3 bases between. Per germline, CDR1 LNHNV and CDR2 YYDKDF (reference sequence). This CDR3 region has 12 residues. CDR3 loop: CATSREVNEQFF. In nucleotides, the CDR3 is TGTGCCACCAGCAGAGAGGTCAATGAGCAGTTCTTC.

The gene calls are TRBV5-1 and TRBJ2-7; perhaps TRBD1 as D (6 bases). The CDR3 contains 12 residues. V was cut by 6 bases and J by 5 bases, with 12 bases left in between. Germline V gene data show CDR1 as SGHRS and CDR2 as YFSETQ. CDR3: CASTRGTNEQYV. DNA for the CDR3: TGCGCCAGCACCAGGGGTACGAACGAGCAGTACGTC.

The rearrangement links TRBV5-1 to TRBJ2-5; 7 bases match TRBD2. Losses at the gene ends were 4 bases for V and 1 base for J; bases not matched to a gene: 13. Germline lookup yields CDR1 SGHRS and CDR2 YFSETQ. This CDR3 contains 17 residues. CDR3 nucleotide sequence: TGCGCCAGCAGCCCTACGGTCCAGCGGGGATCCCAAGAGACCCAGTACTTC. Encoded protein: CASSPTVQRGSQETQYF.

The rearrangement joins TRBV3-1 (or the pseudogene TRBV3-2) to TRBJ2-5; D unresolved. Germline CDR1 is LGHDT and CDR2 is YNNKEL (reference sequence). Trimming cost V 4 bases and J 9 bases, with 12 bases left between them. The CDR3 runs to 12 residues. In nucleotides, the CDR3 is TGTGCCAGCAGCCCGATCGAGGTGGCCCAGTACTTC. This codes for CASSPIEVAQYF.

This clone occurred once. CDR3 loop: CASSRSGTIPNNEQFF. The CDR3 DNA sequence: TGCGCCAGCAGCCGAAGCGGGACTATCCCGAACAATGAGCAGTTCTTC. The chain joins TRBV4-3 to TRBJ2-1; 7 bases map to TRBD2. The ends lost 4 bases at V and 5 bases at J; junction bases unmatched: 11. CDR3 length equals 16 residues. CDR1 and CDR2 from the germline V gene are LGHNA and YSLEER.

The J gene is TRBJ1-2, the V gene TRBV5-6; no definite D call. There are 16 residues in the CDR3. V was shortened by 0 bases and J by 1 base, with 13 bases between the two germline ends. CDR1 is SGHDT, CDR2 YYEEEE, per germline. The CDR3 region is CASSLVEDELNYGYTF. CDR3 coding DNA: TGTGCCAGCAGCTTGGTGGAGGACGAGCTTAACTATGGCTACACCTTC.

This chain joins TRBV25-1 and TRBJ1-5; the match to TRBD1 covers 8 bases. The CDR3 has 16 residues. Germline CDR1 MGHDK, CDR2 SYGVNS. Unmatched junction bases numbered 7, after V lost 1 base and J lost 5 bases. The CDR3 spells CASSESGQGFDQPQHF. CDR3 DNA: TGTGCCAGCAGTGAATCCGGACAGGGTTTTGATCAGCCCCAGCATTTT.

The gene calls are TRBV5-1 and TRBJ2-3; 8 bases match TRBD2. V dropped 4 bases and J dropped 3; count of bases not matched to a gene: 10. CDR1 is SGHRS, CDR2 YFSETQ, per germline. The CDR3 has 16 residues. The chain's CDR3 is CASSRGSGEGTDTQYF. CDR3 nucleotide sequence: TGCGCCAGCAGCCGAGGTAGCGGGGAGGGGACAGATACGCAGTATTTT.

The rearrangement uses TRBV5-1 and TRBJ2-1, with D perhaps TRBD1 (5 bases). V shed 3 bases and J shed 4 bases, with 14 bases lying between them. This CDR3 has 15 amino acids. Germline V gene lookup returns CDR1 SGHRS and CDR2 YFSETQ. DNA for the CDR3: TGCGCCAGCAGCTCGATCCAGGGTTTGTACAATGAGCAGTTCTTC. Protein product: CASSSIQGLYNEQFF.

V is TRBV9 and J is TRBJ1-4; D is unresolved. Per the germline V gene, CDR1 is SGDLS and CDR2 is YYNGEE. This CDR3 contains 16 residues. V was cut by 4 bases and J by 3 bases, with 16 bases left in between. CDR3 amino acids: CASSITPTGANEKLFF. CDR3 coding DNA: TGTGCCAGCAGCATAACCCCGACGGGAGCTAATGAAAAACTGTTTTTT.